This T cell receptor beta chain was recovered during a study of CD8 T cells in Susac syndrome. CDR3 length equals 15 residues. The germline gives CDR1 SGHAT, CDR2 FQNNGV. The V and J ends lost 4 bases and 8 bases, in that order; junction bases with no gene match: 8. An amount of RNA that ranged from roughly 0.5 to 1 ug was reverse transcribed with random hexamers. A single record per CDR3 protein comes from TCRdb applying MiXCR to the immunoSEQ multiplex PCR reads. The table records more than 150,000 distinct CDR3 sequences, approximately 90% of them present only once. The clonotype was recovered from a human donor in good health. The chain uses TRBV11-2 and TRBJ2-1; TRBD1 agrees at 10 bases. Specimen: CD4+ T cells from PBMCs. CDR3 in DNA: TGTGCCAGCAGCTCCCGACAGGGGGCAAGGGATGAGCAGTTCTTC. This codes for CASSSRQGARDEQFF.